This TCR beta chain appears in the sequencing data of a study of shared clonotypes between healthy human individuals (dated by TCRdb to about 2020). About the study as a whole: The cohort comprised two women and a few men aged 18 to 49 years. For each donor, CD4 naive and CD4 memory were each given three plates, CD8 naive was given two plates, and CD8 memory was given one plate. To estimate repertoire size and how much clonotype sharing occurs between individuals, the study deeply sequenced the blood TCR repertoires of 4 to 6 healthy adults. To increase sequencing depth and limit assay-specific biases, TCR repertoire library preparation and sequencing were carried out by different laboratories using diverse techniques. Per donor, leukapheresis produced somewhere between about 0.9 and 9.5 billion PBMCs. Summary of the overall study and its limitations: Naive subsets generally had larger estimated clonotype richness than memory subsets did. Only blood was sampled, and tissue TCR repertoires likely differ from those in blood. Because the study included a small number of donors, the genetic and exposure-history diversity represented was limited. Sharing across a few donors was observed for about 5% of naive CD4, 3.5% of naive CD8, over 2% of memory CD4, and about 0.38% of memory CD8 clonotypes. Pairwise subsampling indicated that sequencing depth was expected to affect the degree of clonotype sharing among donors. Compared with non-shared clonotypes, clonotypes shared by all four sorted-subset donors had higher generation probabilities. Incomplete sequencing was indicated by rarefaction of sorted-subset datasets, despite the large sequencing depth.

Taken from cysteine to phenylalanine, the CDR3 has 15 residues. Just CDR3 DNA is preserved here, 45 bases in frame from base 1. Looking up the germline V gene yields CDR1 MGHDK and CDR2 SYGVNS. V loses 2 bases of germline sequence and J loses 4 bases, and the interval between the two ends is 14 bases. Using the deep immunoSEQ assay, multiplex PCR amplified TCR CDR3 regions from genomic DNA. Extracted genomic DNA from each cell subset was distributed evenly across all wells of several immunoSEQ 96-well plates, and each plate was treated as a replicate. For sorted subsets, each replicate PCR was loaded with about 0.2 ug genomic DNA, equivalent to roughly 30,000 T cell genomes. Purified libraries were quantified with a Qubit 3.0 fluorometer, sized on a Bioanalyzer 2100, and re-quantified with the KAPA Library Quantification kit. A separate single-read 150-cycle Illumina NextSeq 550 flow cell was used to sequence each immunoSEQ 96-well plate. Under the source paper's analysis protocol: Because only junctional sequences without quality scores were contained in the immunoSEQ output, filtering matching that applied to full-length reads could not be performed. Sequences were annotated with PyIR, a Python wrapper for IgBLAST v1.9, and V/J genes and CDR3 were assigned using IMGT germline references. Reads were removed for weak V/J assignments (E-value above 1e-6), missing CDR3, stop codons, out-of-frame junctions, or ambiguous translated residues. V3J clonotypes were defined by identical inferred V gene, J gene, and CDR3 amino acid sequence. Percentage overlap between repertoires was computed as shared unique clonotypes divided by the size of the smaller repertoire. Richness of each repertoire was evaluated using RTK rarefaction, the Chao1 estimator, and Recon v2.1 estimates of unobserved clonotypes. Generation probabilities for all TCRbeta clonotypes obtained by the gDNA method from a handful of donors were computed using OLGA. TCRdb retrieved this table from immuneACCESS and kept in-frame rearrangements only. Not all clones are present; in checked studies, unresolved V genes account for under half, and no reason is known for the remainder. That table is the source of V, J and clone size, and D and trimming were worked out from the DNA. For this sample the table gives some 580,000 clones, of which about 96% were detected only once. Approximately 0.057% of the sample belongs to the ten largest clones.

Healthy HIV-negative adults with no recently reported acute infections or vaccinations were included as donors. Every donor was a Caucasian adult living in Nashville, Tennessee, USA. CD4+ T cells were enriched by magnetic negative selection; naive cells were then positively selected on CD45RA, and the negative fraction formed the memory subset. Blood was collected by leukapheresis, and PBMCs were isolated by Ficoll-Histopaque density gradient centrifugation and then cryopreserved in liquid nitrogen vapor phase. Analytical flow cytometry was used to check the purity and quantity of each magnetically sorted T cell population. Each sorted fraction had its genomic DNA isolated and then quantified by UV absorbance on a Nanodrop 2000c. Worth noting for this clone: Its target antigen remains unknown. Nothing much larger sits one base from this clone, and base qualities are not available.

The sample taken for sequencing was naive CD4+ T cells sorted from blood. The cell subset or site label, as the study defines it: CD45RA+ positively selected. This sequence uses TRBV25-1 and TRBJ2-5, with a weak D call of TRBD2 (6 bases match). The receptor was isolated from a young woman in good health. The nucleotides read TGTGCCAGCAGTGAAGGACTACGCGCGTCAGAGACCCAGTACTTC. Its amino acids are CASSEGLRASETQYF.